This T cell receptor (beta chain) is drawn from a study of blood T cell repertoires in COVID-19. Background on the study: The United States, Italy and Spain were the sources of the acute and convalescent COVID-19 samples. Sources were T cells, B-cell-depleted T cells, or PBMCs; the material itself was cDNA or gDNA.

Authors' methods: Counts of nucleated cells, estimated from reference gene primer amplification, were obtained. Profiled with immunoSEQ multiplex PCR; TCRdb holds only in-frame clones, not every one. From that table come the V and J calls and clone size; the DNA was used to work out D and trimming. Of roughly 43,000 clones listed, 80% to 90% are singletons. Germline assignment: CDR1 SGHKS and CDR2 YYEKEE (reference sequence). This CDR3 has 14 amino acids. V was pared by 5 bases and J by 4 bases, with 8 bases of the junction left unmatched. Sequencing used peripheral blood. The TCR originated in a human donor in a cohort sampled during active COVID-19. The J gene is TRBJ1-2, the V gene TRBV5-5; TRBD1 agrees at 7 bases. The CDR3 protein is CASRPPDRVYGYTF. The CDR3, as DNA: TGTGCCAGCAGGCCCCCCGACAGGGTCTATGGCTACACCTTC.